This T cell receptor beta chain was captured by sequencing in a study of blood T cell repertoires in COVID-19. Background on the study: The United States, Italy and Spain supplied acute and convalescent COVID-19 samples. PBMCs, B-cell-depleted T cells, or T cells were the source of the cDNA or gDNA that made up the material.

Here immunoSEQ multiplex PCR was the method, and the copy in TCRdb shows in-frame clones only, minus some. The sample lists 150,000 to 200,000 clones; 80% to 90% were seen once. Germline CDR1 GTSNPN, CDR2 SVGIG (reference sequence). V gave up 2 bases and J gave up 4 bases; unmatched junction bases: 13. This CDR3 spans 18 amino acids. The source material was peripheral blood. V usage is TRBV30 and J usage is TRBJ1-3, with TRBD1 matching 11 bases. This sequence originates from a man in his fifties or sixties with acute or convalescent COVID-19. The CDR3 is CAWSPGQGELLWGNTIYF. The CDR3 nucleotides are TGTGCCTGGAGTCCGGGACAGGGGGAACTTTTGTGGGGAAACACCATATATTTT.